In this sample, the clone carrying this T cell receptor beta chain turned up once. Its antigen remains unknown. This entry belongs to a study of cytomegalovirus exposure and HLA in healthy donors. Study-wide points: Reportedly, TCR beta sequences accurately predicted HLA-A and HLA-B alleles in most subjects. Most of the TCR beta V segments (in an earlier analysis) were productive either about 87% or about 30% of the time. CMV antigen specificity of three CMV-associated chains was confirmed in vitro.

This CDR3 is built from 16 residues. V was pared by 3 bases and J by 5 bases, with 21 bases between. Germline V gives CDR1 SGHDT, CDR2 YYEEEE. PCR used 60 Vbeta primers and 13 Jbeta primers. TCRdb's table, derived via immunoSEQ multiplex PCR, lists solely in-frame clones and lacks some. In the table there are about 150,000 clones, roughly 85% of which are singletons. The sequencing input was PBMCs. The J gene is TRBJ2-7, the V gene TRBV5-6; D is possibly TRBD1 (5 bases). The clonotype was recovered from a male donor in good health and CMV-seronegative. The CDR3 nucleotides are TGTGCCAGCAGCTCCCCGTGGTGGGGCGAAGGAAACGAGCAGTACTTC. Protein product: CASSSPWWGEGNEQYF.